This T cell receptor beta chain was sequenced during a study of T-cell memory formation after mild COVID-19 (dated by TCRdb to the early 2020s). In terms of the full investigation: Most TCR sequence clusters were specific to one of the two donors. In a couple of donors, T-cell clones that expanded and contracted after mild COVID-19 were tracked by sequencing TCRalpha and TCRbeta repertoires over time. The cohort was made up of two young adult volunteers, one female and one male, who were previously healthy.

PBMCs were isolated by Ficoll-Paque density gradient centrifugation. Only a few counts were recorded for this clonotype. The antigen this receptor binds is unknown. Base qualities are missing; no much larger clone stands one base away. The data were produced on an Illumina NovaSeq 6000. Using 5'RACE with constant-segment primers, TCRalpha and TCRbeta cDNA libraries were constructed, with sample barcodes and unique molecular identifiers added in the process. Trizol reagent was used to extract RNA from every sample. Amplification of the libraries took two PCR steps, and the second step added a second sample barcode plus Illumina TruSeq adapters. Libraries were sequenced on an Illumina NovaSeq with 2 x 150 bp paired-end reads. As for the authors' bioinformatics: The reads were demultiplexed and collapsed into UMI-guided consensus sequences using migec v1.2.7. Using mixcr v2.1.11, UMI consensuses were aligned to TRA and TRB V and J templates and then assembled into clonotypes. Expanded or contracted clonotypes were those called significant by both edgeR and NoisET, with noise models trained on biological replicates. For edgeR calls, a false discovery rate-adjusted p below 0.01 and a log2 fold-change threshold of 1 were applied. As an exploratory analysis of dynamics, PCA with hierarchical clustering was applied to max-normalized trajectories of the 1000 most abundant clonotypes. Each responding clone was given a CD4 or CD8 phenotype based on the CD4+ and CD8+ repertoires, which had been sequenced separately. TCRdb trimmed public reads at Q25 via fastp, called clones via MiXCR and kept in-frame beta chains. Rows are combined by CDR3 protein, so each entry shows the most common genes and DNA. TCRdb assigned the V and J calls; the authors' analysis was not used. In all, the sample holds 250,000 to 350,000 distinct CDR3 sequences, and 15% to 20% of those were seen once. The top ten hold approximately 23% of the sample.

Results and caveats for the whole study, not just this receptor: Clones contracting from day 15 to 85 had balanced CD4/CD8 phenotypes, while a second wave expanding from day 15 to 37 was biased towards CD4+. The detection of some responding clones in pre-infection memory suggests that pre-existing cross-reactive memory T cells joined the SARS-CoV-2 response. SARS-CoV-2 specificity was not confirmed for the second-wave clones peaking on day 37. Contracting CD4+ clones turned up mainly in the CM and EM memory subsets, whereas EMRA was where CD8+ clones were enriched. Only a couple of mild cases were covered in the study, and larger cohorts including severe cases with pre-infection samples were considered necessary.

The V end gives up 2 bases and the J end 8 bases, leaving 6 bases in the junction not matched to a gene. There are 13 amino acids in the CDR3, from cysteine to phenylalanine inclusive. The retained sequence is limited to the CDR3, 39 bases, with the frame set at the first base. The germline V gene (reference sequence) sets CDR1 to DFQATT and CDR2 to SNEGSKA. The origin of this receptor is a man aged 18-30 years who had mild COVID-19 (a few samples of this study predate the infection). The sample titles of this study are shuffled in the database, so cell type and time point are left out; the donor was told from shared clones. Input material: PBMCs or a T cell subset sorted from them (not recorded which). Recombination connected TRBV20-1 to TRBJ2-1; a stretch of 7 junction bases matches TRBD2. CDR3 loop: CSARSLAVHEQFF. The bases read TGCAGTGCTAGAAGTCTAGCGGTACATGAGCAGTTCTTC.